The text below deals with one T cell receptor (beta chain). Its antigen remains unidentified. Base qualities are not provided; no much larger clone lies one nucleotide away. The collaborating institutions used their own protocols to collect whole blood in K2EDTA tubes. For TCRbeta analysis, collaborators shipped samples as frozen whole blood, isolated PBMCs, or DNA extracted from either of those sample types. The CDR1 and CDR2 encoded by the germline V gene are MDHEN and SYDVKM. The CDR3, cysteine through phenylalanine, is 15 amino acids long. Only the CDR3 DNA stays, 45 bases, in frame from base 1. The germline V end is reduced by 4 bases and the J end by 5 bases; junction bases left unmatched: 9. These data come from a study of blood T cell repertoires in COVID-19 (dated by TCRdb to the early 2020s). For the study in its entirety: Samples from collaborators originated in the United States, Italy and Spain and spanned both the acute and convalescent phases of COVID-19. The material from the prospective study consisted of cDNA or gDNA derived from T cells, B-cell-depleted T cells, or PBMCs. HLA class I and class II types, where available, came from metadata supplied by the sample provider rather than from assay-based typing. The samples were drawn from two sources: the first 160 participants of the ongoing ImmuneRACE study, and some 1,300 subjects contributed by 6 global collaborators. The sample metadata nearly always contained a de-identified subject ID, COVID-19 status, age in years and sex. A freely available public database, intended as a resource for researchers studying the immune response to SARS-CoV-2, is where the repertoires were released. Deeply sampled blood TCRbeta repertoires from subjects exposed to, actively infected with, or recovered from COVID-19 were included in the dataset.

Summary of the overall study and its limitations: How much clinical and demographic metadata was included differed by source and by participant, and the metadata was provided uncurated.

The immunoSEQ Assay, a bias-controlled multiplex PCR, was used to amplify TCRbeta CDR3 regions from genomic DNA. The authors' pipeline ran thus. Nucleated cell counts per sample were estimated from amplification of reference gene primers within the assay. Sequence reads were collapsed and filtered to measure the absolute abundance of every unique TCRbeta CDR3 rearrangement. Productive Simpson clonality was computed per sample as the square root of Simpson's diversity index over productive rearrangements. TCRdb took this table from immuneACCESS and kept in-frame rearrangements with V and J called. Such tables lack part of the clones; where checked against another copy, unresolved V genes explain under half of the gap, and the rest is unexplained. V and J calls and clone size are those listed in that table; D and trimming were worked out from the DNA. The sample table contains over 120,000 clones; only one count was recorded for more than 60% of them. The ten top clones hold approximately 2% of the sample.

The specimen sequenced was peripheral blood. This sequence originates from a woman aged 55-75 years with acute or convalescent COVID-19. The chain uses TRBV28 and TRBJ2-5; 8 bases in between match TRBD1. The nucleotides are TGTGCCAGCAGTTCTGCAGGGGGCACGGGGGAGACCCAGTACTTC. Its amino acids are CASSSAGGTGETQYF.